One and the same sample provided the 32 T cell receptor beta chains below, sequenced in a study of OX40 agonist ivuxolimab in advanced cancers. Sequencing was performed with immunoSEQ multiplex PCR; in TCRdb, only in-frame clones are kept and a portion is missing. Of tens of thousands of clones listed, about nine tenths are singletons. Sequencing used CD4+ or CD8+ T cells sorted from blood, obtained in a trial of the OX40 agonist ivuxolimab. The receptors derive from an adult with an advanced solid tumor such as melanoma, head and neck, liver or kidney cancer.

The chain carries TRBV9 and TRBJ2-1; D possibly corresponds to TRBD2 (5 bases). The CDR3 is 16 residues long. Trimming took off 1 base at V and 2 bases at J, with 13 bases between the two ends. Germline V gene sequence: CDR1 SGDLS, CDR2 YYNGEE. As DNA, the CDR3 is TGTGCCAGCAGCGTATCTGGGAGCGGAACCTACAATGAGCAGTTCTTC. It specifies CASSVSGSGTYNEQFF.

The gene calls are TRBV9 and TRBJ2-1, with D possibly TRBD2 on 5 matching bases. CDR1 SGDLS and CDR2 YYNGEE come from the germline V gene. V lost 0 bases and J lost 2, with 12 bases in between. The CDR3 has 16 residues. The DNA for the CDR3 is TGTGCCAGCAGCGTAGGGGAGCGGCCTACCTACAATGAGCAGTTCTTC. Protein product: CASSVGERPTYNEQFF.

The chain is built from TRBV27 and TRBJ2-1, with TRBD2 matching 13 bases. Germline V gene data show CDR1 as MNHEY and CDR2 as SMNVEV (reference sequence). This CDR3 has 16 amino acids. V shed 4 bases, J shed 2 bases, and the junction held 2 bases outside the gene matches. For the CDR3, the DNA is TGTGCCAGCAGTTCCGGGACTAGCGGGACCTACAATGAGCAGTTCTTC. Its translation: CASSSGTSGTYNEQFF.

The chain employs TRBV19 and TRBJ1-3; TRBD1 matches at 7 bases. Germline V gives CDR1 LNHDA, CDR2 SQIVND (reference sequence). The CDR3 totals 16 residues. The V segment lost 10 bases and the J segment 2 bases; nucleotides outside the gene matches: 14. This chain's CDR3 is CATQPRDSYPGNTIYF. The CDR3 nucleotides are TGTGCCACTCAACCCCGGGACAGCTATCCTGGAAACACCATATATTTT. Using reference TRBV19 and TRBJ1-3 for the parts outside the CDR3, the full variable domain is DGGITQSPKYLFRKEGQNVTLSCEQNLNHDAMYWYRQDPGQGLRLIYYSQIVNDFQKGDIAEGYSVSREKKESFPLTVTSAQKNPTAFYLCATQPRDSYPGNTIYFGEGSWLTVV.

This clone appeared once. The V gene is TRBV5-6, the J gene TRBJ2-2; D is unresolved. CDR3 size: 13 residues. The germline gives CDR1 SGHDT, CDR2 YYEEEE. Trimming pared 0 bases from V and 1 base from J, leaving 1 base between. This chain's CDR3 is CASSLGNTGELFF. CDR3 DNA sequence: TGTGCCAGCAGCTTGGGGAACACCGGGGAGCTGTTTTTT.

The gene calls are TRBV7-8 and TRBJ2-1; no firm D call. Germline CDR1 reads SGHVS; CDR2 reads FQNEAQ. With 1 base removed from V and 9 bases from J, the gap between germline ends came to 10 bases. There are 13 residues in the CDR3. The chain's CDR3 is CASSLVIVGEQFF. The CDR3 coding sequence is TGTGCCAGCAGCTTAGTGATTGTGGGTGAGCAGTTCTTC. Combining the CDR3 with reference TRBV7-8 and TRBJ2-1 gives the whole variable domain GAGVSQSPRYKVAKRGQDVALRCDPISGHVSLFWYQQALGQGPEFLTYFQNEAQLDKSGLPSDRFFAERPEGSVSTLKIQRTQQEDSAVYLCASSLVIVGEQFFGPGTRLTVL.

This clone was picked up a small number of times. The chain employs TRBV28 and TRBJ1-6; D is perhaps TRBD1 (5 bases). The CDR3 covers 14 residues. Per germline, CDR1 MDHEN and CDR2 SYDVKM. V shed 1 base and J shed 10 bases, with 11 bases lying between them. The CDR3 here is CASSLLGEYSPLHF. CDR3 nucleotides: TGTGCCAGCAGTTTATTGGGGGAGTACTCACCCCTCCACTTT.

The chain has TRBV28 and TRBJ1-1; D is uncertain. Germline CDR1 is MDHEN and CDR2 is SYDVKM. There are 11 residues in the CDR3. V shed 9 bases and J shed 8 bases, with 13 bases lying between them. CDR3 bases: TGTGCCAGTTCAACCCGGACGGAAGCTTTCTTT. It encodes CASSTRTEAFF.

The gene calls are TRBV7-9 and TRBJ1-2, with a tentative D call TRBD1 (5 bases). Trimming shortened V by 3 bases and J by 8 bases, and 13 bases separated the two germline ends. Germline CDR1 and CDR2: SEHNR and FQNEAQ (reference sequence). The length of the CDR3 is 13 residues. Here the CDR3 DNA reads TGTGCCAGCAGCTTGGATCAGGGCTGGGGCTACACCTTC. The encoded protein is CASSLDQGWGYTF.

This chain connects TRBV6-5 to TRBJ1-2; the D is unclear. Germline V gives CDR1 MNHEY, CDR2 SVGAGI. Between the trimmed V and J ends, which lost 2 bases and 6 bases, there was a span of 7 bases. The CDR3 sequence is 12 residues long. In DNA form, the CDR3 reads TGTGCCAGCAGTTACCAAGGGAATGGCTACACCTTC. This gives the protein CASSYQGNGYTF.

The chain carries TRBV4-1 and TRBJ1-2; 8 bases are a match to TRBD1. Germline-derived CDR1 and CDR2 are MGHRA and YSYEKL. The CDR3 loop spans 16 amino acids. V shed 4 bases and J 1 base; nucleotides not matched to a gene: 8. This CDR3 is CASSPQWTGLNYGYTF. DNA for the CDR3: TGCGCCAGCAGCCCGCAATGGACAGGGCTTAACTATGGCTACACCTTC.

This clone was counted between two and nine times. The chain is built from TRBV19 and TRBJ1-1; no reliable D call. The V gene lost 4 bases and the J gene lost 0 bases, with 9 bases spanning the gap. Germline V CDR1 and CDR2: LNHDA, SQIVND (reference sequence). The CDR3 extends over 14 amino acids. CDR3 nucleotide sequence: TGTGCCAGTAGTACCGAGACACTGAACACTGAAGCTTTCTTT. Its protein product is CASSTETLNTEAFF.

The gene calls are TRBV19 and TRBJ2-1; a weak D match, TRBD1 (7 bases). This CDR3 region has 17 residues. Deletions cut 2 bases from V and 7 bases from J, with 21 bases between. CDR1 is LNHDA and CDR2 is SQIVND in the germline V gene (reference sequence). For the CDR3, the DNA is TGTGCCAGTAGTATACACCAGTCTGCAGGGGGAGGTAATGAGCAGTTCTTC. Its translation: CASSIHQSAGGGNEQFF. Complete variable domain (other parts from reference TRBV19 and TRBJ2-1): DGGITQSPKYLFRKEGQNVTLSCEQNLNHDAMYWYRQDPGQGLRLIYYSQIVNDFQKGDIAEGYSVSREKKESFPLTVTSAQKNPTAFYLCASSIHQSAGGGNEQFFGPGTRLTVL.

The chain links TRBV4-3 to TRBJ2-3; TRBD1 might be the D (6 bases). V lost 0 bases and J lost 0, with 10 bases in between. Per the germline V gene, CDR1 is LGHNA and CDR2 is YSLEER. The CDR3 covers 16 residues. CDR3 sequence reads: CASSQEDRQSTDTQYF. As DNA, the CDR3 is TGCGCCAGCAGCCAAGAGGACAGACAAAGCACAGATACGCAGTATTTT.

This chain connects TRBV28 to TRBJ2-1; 11 positions match TRBD2. This CDR3 comprises 17 residues. The J segment lost 6 bases and the V segment lost 2 bases, leaving 9 bases of the junction unmatched. Germline assignment: CDR1 MDHEN and CDR2 SYDVKM. CDR3: CASSLALAGEGSNEQFF. The CDR3 coding sequence is TGTGCCAGCAGTTTAGCACTAGCGGGAGAAGGGAGCAATGAGCAGTTCTTC.

V gene TRBV28 combines with J gene TRBJ1-2, with D unresolved. From germline, CDR1 is MDHEN and CDR2 SYDVKM. CDR3 length: 16 amino acids. Trimming removed 3 bases from V and 2 bases from J, with 16 bases in between. The CDR3 nucleotides read TGTGCCAGCAGTTTTCCCAACCCTAGGACGAACTATGGCTACACCTTC. Protein: CASSFPNPRTNYGYTF.

CDR3 sequence reads: CASSIAGVGTDTQYF. The CDR3 nucleotides are TGTGCCAGCAGCATAGCGGGAGTGGGCACAGATACGCAGTATTTT. V is TRBV27 and J is TRBJ2-3; 9 bases agree with TRBD2. Per the germline V gene, CDR1 is MNHEY and CDR2 is SMNVEV (reference sequence). The CDR3 contains 15 residues. V was clipped by 6 bases and J by 1 base; unmatched bases: 5.

V usage is TRBV11-1 and J usage is TRBJ2-5, with D maybe TRBD2 (5 bases). The germline V gene has CDR1 SGHAT and CDR2 FQDESV (reference sequence). The CDR3 is made up of 14 amino acids. Trimming removed 2 bases from V and 5 bases from J, with 12 bases in between. For the CDR3, the DNA is TGTGCCAGCAGCTTATATGGCCGGAGGGAGACCCAGTACTTC. As protein: CASSLYGRRETQYF.

CDR3 protein: CASSSLDLQEQNYGYTF. As DNA, the CDR3 is TGTGCCAGTAGTAGTCTCGATTTACAAGAACAAAACTATGGCTACACCTTC. The J gene is TRBJ1-2, the V gene TRBV19; D is undetermined. This CDR3 has 17 amino acids. Trimming took off 4 bases at V and 2 bases at J, with 20 bases between the two ends. Germline CDR1 and CDR2: LNHDA and SQIVND (reference sequence).

The CDR3: CASSLALVEDYNEQFF. The CDR3 bases are TGTGCCAGCAGCTTAGCGCTAGTGGAAGACTACAATGAGCAGTTCTTC. The genes are TRBV7-2 and TRBJ2-1, with unresolved D. Germline V gene lookup returns CDR1 SGHTA and CDR2 FQGNSA. The V and J ends lost 0 bases and 3 bases respectively, with 12 bases between them. This CDR3 has 16 amino acids.

CDR3 protein: CASSPRARSSPLHF. CDR3 nucleotides: TGTGCCAGCAGCCCCAGGGCGCGGAGTTCACCCCTCCACTTT. The J gene is TRBJ1-6, the V gene TRBV27; a possible D gene is TRBD1 (5 bases). Trimming cost V 6 bases and J 9 bases, with 15 bases left between them. The germline CDR1 and CDR2 sequences are MNHEY and SMNVEV (reference sequence). This CDR3 has 14 amino acids.

This chain connects TRBV7-9 to TRBJ2-2, with 7 bases identical to TRBD2. With 10 bases clipped from V and 1 base from J, the junction kept 6 bases outside the gene matches. The length of the CDR3 is 14 residues. The V gene's germline CDR1 is SEHNR and CDR2 FQNEAQ (reference sequence). For the CDR3, the DNA is TGTGCCACCTCCCAGCGGGAGAACACCGGGGAGCTGTTTTTT. It translates to CATSQRENTGELFF.

The gene calls are TRBV6-6 and TRBJ2-5, with D perhaps TRBD2 (5 bases). This CDR3 is built from 15 residues. Germline V gene lookup returns CDR1 MNHNY and CDR2 SVGAGI (reference sequence). The V gene lost 3 bases and the J gene lost 3 bases, with 14 bases spanning the gap. The CDR3 DNA reads TGTGCCAGCAGTTATGAAGGGCAGGAGGAAGAGACCCAGTACTTC. Residues: CASSYEGQEEETQYF.

This sequence joins TRBV11-2 and TRBJ1-3; no reliable D call. This CDR3 is built from 15 residues. CDR1 and CDR2 (germline): SGHAT, FQNNGV. The V gene lost 0 bases and the J gene lost 1 base, with 7 bases spanning the gap. The CDR3 bases are TGTGCCAGCAGCTTAGAGTTTGGATCTGGAAACACCATATATTTT. This sequence encodes CASSLEFGSGNTIYF.

The rearrangement joins TRBV7-9 to TRBJ2-4; 13 bases agree with TRBD2. CDR1 is SEHNR, CDR2 FQNEAQ, per germline (reference sequence). This CDR3 has 17 residues. The J segment lost 9 bases and the V segment lost 2 bases, leaving 10 bases of the junction unmatched. The CDR3 bases are TGTGCCAGCAGCTTAACCGGACTAGCGGGAGATCTGAGCATTCAGTACTTC. This translates into CASSLTGLAGDLSIQYF.

The V gene is TRBV5-8, the J gene TRBJ2-7, with TRBD2 identical over 7 bases. Germline CDR1 and CDR2: SGHTS and YDEGEE. With V trimmed by 1 base and J by 2 bases, 6 bases remained unmatched. This CDR3 is built from 15 residues. The CDR3 nucleotides read TGTGCCAGCAGCTTGAGCGGGATCCCGACCTACGAGCAGTACTTC. Amino acid sequence: CASSLSGIPTYEQYF.

The chain employs TRBV5-6 and TRBJ2-7, with D unclear. CDR3 length: 12 amino acids. Germline loops: CDR1 SGHDT, CDR2 YYEEEE. V lost 4 bases and J lost 5, with 10 bases in between. This chain's CDR3 is CASSDPWNEQYF. CDR3 sequence (DNA): TGTGCCAGCAGCGACCCCTGGAACGAGCAGTACTTC.

The chain employs TRBV19 and TRBJ2-3; 8 bases agree with TRBD2. Trimming took 6 bases from V and 0 from J; bases not matched to a gene: 5. Germline V gene data show CDR1 as LNHDA and CDR2 as SQIVND (reference sequence). The CDR3 totals 15 residues. The CDR3 here is CASRMTSASTDTQYF. The DNA of the CDR3 is TGTGCCAGTAGGATGACTAGCGCGAGCACAGATACGCAGTATTTT. Full variable domain (remainder filled in from reference TRBV19 and TRBJ2-3): DGGITQSPKYLFRKEGQNVTLSCEQNLNHDAMYWYRQDPGQGLRLIYYSQIVNDFQKGDIAEGYSVSREKKESFPLTVTSAQKNPTAFYLCASRMTSASTDTQYFGPGTRLTVL.

The chain carries TRBV28 and TRBJ2-7, with D possibly TRBD1 on 6 matching bases. Germline V CDR1 and CDR2: MDHEN, SYDVKM. Trimming left V 7 bases short and J 1 base short, with 11 bases between. The CDR3 has 13 residues. CDR3 nucleotide sequence: TGTGCCAGCACCGGGACAAGTTCCTACGAGCAGTACGTC. Translated, it gives CASTGTSSYEQYV.

The CDR3 DNA reads TGTGCCAGCAGCCCCGGGGGATGGGGGAGCACAGATACGCAGTATTTT. As protein: CASSPGGWGSTDTQYF. The chain recombines TRBV7-9 with TRBJ2-3; TRBD2 is a possible D gene (6 bases). Germline CDR1 and CDR2: SEHNR and FQNEAQ (reference sequence). V was clipped by 5 bases and J by 0 bases, with 15 bases between them. CDR3 length: 16 amino acids.

J is TRBJ2-1 and V is TRBV2; D is uncertain. Germline values: CDR1 SNHLY, CDR2 FYNNEI. The length of the CDR3 is 15 residues. Trimming took 1 base from V and 8 from J, leaving 15 bases between them. CDR3 in DNA: TGTGCCAGCAGTGAAGGGCTAGTCGGTGGCGATGAGCAGTTCTTC. It yields the protein CASSEGLVGGDEQFF.

V is TRBV30 and J is TRBJ1-2, with D possibly TRBD1 on 5 matching bases. The germline V gene encodes CDR1 GTSNPN and CDR2 SVGIG (reference sequence). V was clipped by 5 bases and J by 8 bases, with 15 bases between them. This CDR3 has 12 amino acids. Here the CDR3 DNA reads TGTGCCTGGGAAACGAGGGGAAGCGGCTACACCTTC. Translating gives CAWETRGSGYTF.